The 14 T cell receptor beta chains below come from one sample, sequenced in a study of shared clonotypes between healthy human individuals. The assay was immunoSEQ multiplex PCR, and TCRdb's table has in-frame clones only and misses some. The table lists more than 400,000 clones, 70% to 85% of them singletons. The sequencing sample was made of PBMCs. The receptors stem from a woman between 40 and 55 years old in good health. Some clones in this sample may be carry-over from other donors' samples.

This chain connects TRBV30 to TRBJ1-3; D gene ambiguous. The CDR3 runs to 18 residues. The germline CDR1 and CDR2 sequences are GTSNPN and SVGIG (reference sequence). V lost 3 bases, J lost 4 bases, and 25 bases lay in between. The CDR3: CAWRAGRIGLRSGNTIYF. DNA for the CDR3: TGTGCCTGGAGGGCGGGCAGGATCGGATTAAGGAGCGGAAACACCATATATTTT.

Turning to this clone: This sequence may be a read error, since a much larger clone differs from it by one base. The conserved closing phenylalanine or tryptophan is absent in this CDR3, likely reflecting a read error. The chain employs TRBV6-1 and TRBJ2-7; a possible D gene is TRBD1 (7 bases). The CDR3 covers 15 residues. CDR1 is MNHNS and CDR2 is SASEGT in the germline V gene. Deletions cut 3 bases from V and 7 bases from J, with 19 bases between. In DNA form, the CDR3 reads TGTGCCAGCAGTGAGGGATTCGGGGACAGCGGGGAGCAGTACCTC. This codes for CASSEGFGDSGEQYL.

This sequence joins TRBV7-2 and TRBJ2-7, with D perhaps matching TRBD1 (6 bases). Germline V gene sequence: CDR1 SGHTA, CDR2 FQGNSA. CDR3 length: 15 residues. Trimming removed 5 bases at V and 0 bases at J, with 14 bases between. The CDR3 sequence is CASSLTWDTSYEQYF. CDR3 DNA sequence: TGTGCCAGCAGCCTGACTTGGGACACCTCCTACGAGCAGTACTTC.

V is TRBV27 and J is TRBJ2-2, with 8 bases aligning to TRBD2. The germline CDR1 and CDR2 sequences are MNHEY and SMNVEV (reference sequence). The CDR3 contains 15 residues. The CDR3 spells CATRSGAMNTGELFF. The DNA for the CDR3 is TGTGCTACCCGTAGCGGGGCCATGAACACCGGGGAGCTGTTTTTT.

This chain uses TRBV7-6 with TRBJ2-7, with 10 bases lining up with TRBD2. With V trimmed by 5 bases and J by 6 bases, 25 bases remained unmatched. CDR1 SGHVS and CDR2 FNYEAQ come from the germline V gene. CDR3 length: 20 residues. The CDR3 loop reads CASSPHLPGQISGRASEQYF. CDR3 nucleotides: TGTGCCAGCAGCCCACATCTGCCGGGACAGATCAGCGGGAGGGCGAGCGAGCAGTACTTC.

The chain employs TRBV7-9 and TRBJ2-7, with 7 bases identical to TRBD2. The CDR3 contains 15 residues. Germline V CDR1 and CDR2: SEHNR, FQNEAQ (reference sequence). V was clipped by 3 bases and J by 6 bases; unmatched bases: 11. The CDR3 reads CASSFGLGRGSEQYF. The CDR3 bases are TGTGCCAGCAGCTTCGGACTAGGTAGGGGAAGCGAGCAGTACTTC.

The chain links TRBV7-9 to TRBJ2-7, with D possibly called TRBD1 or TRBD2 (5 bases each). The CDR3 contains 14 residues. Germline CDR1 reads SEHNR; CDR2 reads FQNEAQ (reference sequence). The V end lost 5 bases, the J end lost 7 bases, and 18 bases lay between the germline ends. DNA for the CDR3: TGTGCCAGCAGCGGAAAGGGACCCACGGGAGAGCAGTACTTC. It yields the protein CASSGKGPTGEQYF.

The CDR3 nucleotides read TGTGCCAGCAGCCAAGATGACAGCGTAGATCAGCCCCAGCATTTT. Translated: CASSQDDSVDQPQHF. The gene calls are TRBV4-2 and TRBJ1-5, with a tentative D call TRBD1 (5 bases). Germline V gene lookup returns CDR1 LGHNA and CDR2 YNFKEQ. This CDR3 region has 15 residues. The germline V and J ends were trimmed by 0 bases and 5 bases, with 11 bases remaining between them.

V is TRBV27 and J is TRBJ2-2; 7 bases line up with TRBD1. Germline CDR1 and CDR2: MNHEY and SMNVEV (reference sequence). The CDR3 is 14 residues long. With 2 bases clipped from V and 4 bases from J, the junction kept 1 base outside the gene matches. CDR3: CASSLRQGTGELFF. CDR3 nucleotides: TGTGCCAGCAGTTTAAGACAGGGCACCGGGGAGCTGTTTTTT.

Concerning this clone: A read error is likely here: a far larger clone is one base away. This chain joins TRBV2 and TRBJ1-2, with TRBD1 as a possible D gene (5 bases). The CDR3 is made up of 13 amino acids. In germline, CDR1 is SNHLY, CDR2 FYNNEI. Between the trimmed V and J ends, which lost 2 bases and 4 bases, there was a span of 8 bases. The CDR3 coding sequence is TGTGCCAGCAGTGAACAGGGTACCTATGGCTACACCTTC. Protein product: CASSEQGTYGYTF.

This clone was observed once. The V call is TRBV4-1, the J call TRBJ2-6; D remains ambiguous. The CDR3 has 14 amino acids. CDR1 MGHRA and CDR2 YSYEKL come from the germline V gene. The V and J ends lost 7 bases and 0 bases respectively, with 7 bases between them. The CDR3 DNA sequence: TGCGCCAGCAAGGGATACTCTGGGGCCAACGTCCTGACTTTC. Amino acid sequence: CASKGYSGANVLTF.

The CDR3 here is CASSSLYNEQFF. CDR3 sequence (DNA): TGTGCCAGCAGCTCCCTCTACAATGAGCAGTTCTTC. The chain is built from TRBV5-6 and TRBJ2-1; D remains unclear. CDR3 length: 12 residues. Deletions cut 3 bases from V and 3 bases from J, with 4 bases between. CDR1 SGHDT and CDR2 YYEEEE come from the germline V gene.

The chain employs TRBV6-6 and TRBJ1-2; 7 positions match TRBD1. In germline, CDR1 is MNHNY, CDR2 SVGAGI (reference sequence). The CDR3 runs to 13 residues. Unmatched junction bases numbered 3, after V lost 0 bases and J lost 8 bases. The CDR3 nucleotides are TGTGCCAGCAGTTACTCTAGGACAGGAGGCTACACCTTC. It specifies CASSYSRTGGYTF.

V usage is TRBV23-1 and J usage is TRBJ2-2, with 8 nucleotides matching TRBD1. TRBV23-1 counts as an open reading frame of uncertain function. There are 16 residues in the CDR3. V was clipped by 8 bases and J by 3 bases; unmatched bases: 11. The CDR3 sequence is CASLPPQGVHTGELFF. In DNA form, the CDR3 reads TGCGCCAGCCTCCCGCCACAGGGGGTTCACACCGGGGAGCTGTTTTTT.